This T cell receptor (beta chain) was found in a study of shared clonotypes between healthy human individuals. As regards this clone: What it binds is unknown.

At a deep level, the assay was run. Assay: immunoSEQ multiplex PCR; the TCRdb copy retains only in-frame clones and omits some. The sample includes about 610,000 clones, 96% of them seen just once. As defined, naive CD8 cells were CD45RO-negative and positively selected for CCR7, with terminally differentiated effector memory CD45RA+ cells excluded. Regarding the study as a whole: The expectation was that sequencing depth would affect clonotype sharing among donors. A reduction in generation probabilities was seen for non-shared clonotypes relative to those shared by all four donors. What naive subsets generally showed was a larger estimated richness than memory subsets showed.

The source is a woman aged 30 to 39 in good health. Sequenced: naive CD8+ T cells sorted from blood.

The CDR3 reads CASRGAGDHTDTQYF. CDR3 sequence (DNA): TGTGCCAGCAGAGGAGCAGGGGACCACACAGATACGCAGTATTTT. This chain links TRBV28 with TRBJ2-3, with D perhaps matching TRBD1 (6 bases). CDR3 length: 15 residues. The germline CDR1 and CDR2 sequences are MDHEN and SYDVKM. V was clipped by 6 bases and J by 2 bases, with 15 bases between them. The entire variable domain, with the rest obtained from reference TRBV28 and TRBJ2-3, is as follows: DVKVTQSSRYLVKRTGEKVFLECVQDMDHENMFWYRQDPGLGLRLIYFSYDVKMKEKGDIPEGYSVSREKKERFSLILESASTNQTSMYLCASRGAGDHTDTQYFGPGTRLTVL.